Each of the 14 T cell receptor beta chains below was sequenced from the same sample in a study of radiation and T cells in renal cell carcinoma. Specified time point: baseline pretreatment blood. Treatment denoted: 15 Gy SBRT to primary tumor, nephrectomy 4 weeks later. The protocol was immunoSEQ multiplex PCR, while the TCRdb copy is restricted to in-frame clones and leaves out a portion. The sample has 130,000 or so clones, 70% to 90% seen once. The sequences come from blood, collected from a patient whose treatment included radiotherapy and nephrectomy. These receptors all stem from a woman between 45 and 65 years old with renal cell carcinoma.

V usage is TRBV30 and J usage is TRBJ1-3; tentatively, D is TRBD1 (6 bases). The V end lost 1 base, the J end lost 4 bases, and 17 bases lay between the germline ends. This CDR3 contains 16 residues. Germline CDR1 is GTSNPN and CDR2 is SVGIG (reference sequence). As DNA, the CDR3 is TGTGCCTGGAGTGACAAAACCCGGGGGCTCGGAAACACCATATATTTT. It is translated as CAWSDKTRGLGNTIYF. Complete variable domain (other parts from reference TRBV30 and TRBJ1-3): SQTIHQWPATLVQPVGSPLSLECTVEGTSNPNLYWYRQAAGRGLQLLFYSVGIGQISSEVPQNLSASRPQDRQFILSSKKLLLSDSGFYLCAWSDKTRGLGNTIYFGEGSWLTVV.

The chain combines TRBV7-3 with TRBJ2-1, with TRBD1 as a possible D gene (5 bases). The CDR3 runs 13 residues. The germline V gene encodes CDR1 SGHTA and CDR2 FQGTGA. With 2 bases removed from V and 7 bases from J, the gap between germline ends came to 9 bases. The CDR3 spells CASSLQGGNEQFF. The CDR3 bases are TGTGCCAGCAGCTTACAGGGCGGAAATGAGCAGTTCTTC.

This clone showed up just a few times. The chain recombines TRBV4-2 with TRBJ1-2; D gene uncertain. V lost 0 bases to trimming and J lost 8 bases, with 13 bases between them. The germline gives CDR1 LGHNA, CDR2 YNFKEQ. CDR3 length: 14 amino acids. Here the CDR3 reads CASSQDEALGGYTF. The CDR3 DNA is TGTGCCAGCAGCCAAGATGAGGCTTTGGGGGGCTACACCTTC.

V usage is TRBV7-9 and J usage is TRBJ2-1; no clear D gene. Germline loops: CDR1 SEHNR, CDR2 FQNEAQ (reference sequence). V was clipped by 1 base and J by 11 bases, with 12 bases between them. The CDR3 has 13 amino acids. CDR3 sequence reads: CASSLVVAPQQFF. The CDR3 DNA reads as TGTGCCAGCAGCTTAGTGGTAGCTCCCCAGCAGTTCTTC.

To note about this clone: With a much larger clone just one base away, this may be a read error. Different DNA sequences within this sample yield the same CDR3. This chain connects TRBV9 to TRBJ1-1, with D tentatively TRBD1 (6 bases). The CDR3 length is 14 residues. Per germline, CDR1 SGDLS and CDR2 YYNGEE. The CDR3: CASSVATDSTEAFF. CDR3 sequence (DNA): TGTGCCAGCAGCGTAGCTACGGACAGCACTGAAGCTTTCTTC.

The J gene is TRBJ2-2, the V gene TRBV18; 8 bases match TRBD1. The CDR3 has 15 amino acids. Per germline, CDR1 KGHSH and CDR2 LQKENI. With 1 base clipped from V and 3 bases from J, the junction kept 1 base outside the gene matches. The CDR3 loop reads CASSPQQGDTGELFF. In nucleotides, the CDR3 is TGTGCCAGCTCACCACAACAGGGGGACACCGGGGAGCTGTTTTTT.

This clone has just one count. The chain has TRBV5-1 and TRBJ1-2, with D perhaps matching TRBD1 (5 bases). The CDR3 contains 15 residues. The germline CDR1 and CDR2 sequences are SGHRS and YFSETQ. With 4 bases removed from V and 6 bases from J, the gap between germline ends came to 19 bases. CDR3 nucleotide sequence: TGCGCCAGCAGCCCGGAAGCCGGGACCATAGATGGCTACACCTTC. Translated, it gives CASSPEAGTIDGYTF.

The chain combines TRBV29-1 with TRBJ1-4, with D tentatively TRBD1 (6 bases). Germline CDR1 and CDR2: SQVTM and ANQGSEA. V gave up 6 bases and J gave up 5 bases, with 16 bases separating them. The CDR3 is 14 residues long. CDR3 residues: CSVGTGLLNEKLFF. The DNA for the CDR3 is TGCAGCGTCGGTACAGGGTTACTAAATGAAAAACTGTTTTTT.

The sample holds a few counts of this clone. This chain uses TRBV30 with TRBJ1-1, with D unclear. The CDR3 is 12 amino acids. V dropped 0 bases and J dropped 6 bases, with 8 bases sitting between them. Per the germline V gene, CDR1 is GTSNPN and CDR2 is SVGIG (reference sequence). In DNA, the CDR3 is TGTGCCTGGAGTGTCACCGCCCCTGAAGCTTTCTTT. Protein product: CAWSVTAPEAFF.

This CDR3 is CASSIRGGQMTKNIQYF. As DNA, the CDR3 is TGTGCCAGTAGTATTAGGGGAGGACAGATGACCAAAAACATTCAGTACTTC. The chain links TRBV19 to TRBJ2-4; either TRBD1 or TRBD2 may fit D (6 bases each). CDR1 LNHDA and CDR2 SQIVND come from the germline V gene (reference sequence). The V end was cut by 3 bases, the J end by 2 bases, with 17 bases between. The CDR3 is made up of 17 amino acids. Drawing the rest from reference TRBV19 and TRBJ2-4, the complete variable domain is DGGITQSPKYLFRKEGQNVTLSCEQNLNHDAMYWYRQDPGQGLRLIYYSQIVNDFQKGDIAEGYSVSREKKESFPLTVTSAQKNPTAFYLCASSIRGGQMTKNIQYFGAGTRLSVL.

The V gene is TRBV18, the J gene TRBJ2-7; D possibly matches TRBD1 or TRBD2 (6 bases each). This CDR3 has 14 amino acids. V was pared by 3 bases and J by 6 bases, with 15 bases between. Germline V CDR1 and CDR2: KGHSH, LQKENI. The CDR3 loop reads CASSPRGGKGEQYF. The CDR3, as DNA: TGTGCCAGCTCACCGCGAGGGGGGAAGGGCGAGCAGTACTTC.

V gene TRBV6-1 combines with J gene TRBJ1-1; D remains unclear. Looked up from germline, CDR1 is MNHNS and CDR2 is SASEGT. CDR3 length: 14 residues. Trimming left V 4 bases short and J 1 base short, with 10 bases between. CDR3 loop: CASSVEVTNTEAFF. CDR3 sequence (DNA): TGTGCCAGCAGTGTAGAGGTAACGAACACTGAAGCTTTCTTT.

This sequence joins TRBV18 and TRBJ2-1; no clear D gene. The germline V gene has CDR1 KGHSH and CDR2 LQKENI. V was trimmed by 1 base and J by 6 bases, leaving 10 bases between them. The CDR3 consists of 14 residues. The CDR3 is CASSPQAGLNEQFF. As DNA, the CDR3 is TGTGCCAGCTCACCACAGGCTGGGCTCAATGAGCAGTTCTTC. The variable domain in full, with the rest retrieved from reference TRBV18 and TRBJ2-1, is NAGVMQNPRHLVRRRGQEARLRCSPMKGHSHVYWYRQLPEEGLKFMVYLQKENIIDESGMPKERFSAEFPKEGPSILRIQQVVRGDSAAYFCASSPQAGLNEQFFGPGTRLTVL.

The rearrangement links TRBV14 to TRBJ2-3; D call uncertain. CDR1 and CDR2 (germline): SGHDN, FVKESK. This CDR3 spans 13 amino acids. V was cut by 7 bases and J by 2 bases, with 10 bases left in between. The CDR3: CASTRQATDTQYF. CDR3 nucleotides: TGTGCCAGCACGAGGCAGGCCACAGATACGCAGTATTTT.